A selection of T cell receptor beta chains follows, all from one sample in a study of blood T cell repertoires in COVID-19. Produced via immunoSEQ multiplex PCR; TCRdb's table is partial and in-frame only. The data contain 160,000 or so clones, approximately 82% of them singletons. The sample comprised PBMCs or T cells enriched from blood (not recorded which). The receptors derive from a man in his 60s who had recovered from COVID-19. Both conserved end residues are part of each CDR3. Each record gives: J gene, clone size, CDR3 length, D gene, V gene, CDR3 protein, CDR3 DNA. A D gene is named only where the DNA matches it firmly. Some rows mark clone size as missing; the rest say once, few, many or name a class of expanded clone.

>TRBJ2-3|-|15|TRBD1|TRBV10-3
CAIREDRVITDTQYF
TGTGCCATCAGGGAGGACAGGGTGATTACAGATACGCAGTATTTT
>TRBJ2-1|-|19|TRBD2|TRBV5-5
CASSLSGLAGGINYNEQFF
TGTGCCAGCAGCTTGAGCGGACTAGCGGGGGGGATAAACTACAATGAGCAGTTCTTC
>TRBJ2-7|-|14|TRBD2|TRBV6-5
CASSSLAGRGEQYF
TGTGCCAGCAGTTCCCTAGCGGGAAGGGGCGAGCAGTACTTC
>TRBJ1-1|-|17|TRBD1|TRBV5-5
CASSFSGQGARRTEAFF
TGTGCCAGCAGCTTCTCAGGACAGGGGGCGCGTCGGACTGAAGCTTTCTTT
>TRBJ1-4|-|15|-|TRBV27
CASSLYGGSNEKLFF
TGTGCCAGCAGTTTATACGGGGGGTCTAATGAAAAACTGTTTTTT
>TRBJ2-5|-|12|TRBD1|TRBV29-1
CSGGTGQETQYF
TGCAGCGGAGGGACAGGTCAAGAGACCCAGTACTTC
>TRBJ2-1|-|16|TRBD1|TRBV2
CASIGTDRGSSNEQFF
TGTGCCAGCATTGGAACGGACAGGGGATCTTCCAATGAGCAGTTCTTC
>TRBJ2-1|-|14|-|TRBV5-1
CASRRSGGANEQFF
TGCGCCAGCAGGCGGTCCGGAGGGGCGAATGAGCAGTTCTTC
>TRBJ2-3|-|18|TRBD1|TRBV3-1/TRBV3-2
CASSPRGQGEIVPDTQYF
TGTGCCAGCAGCCCCAGGGGCCAGGGGGAAATAGTTCCAGATACGCAGTATTTT
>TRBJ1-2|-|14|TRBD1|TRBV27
CASSLRAGGLGYTF
TGTGCCAGCAGTTTACGGGCAGGGGGCTTGGGCTACACCTTC
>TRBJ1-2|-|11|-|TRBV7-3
CASTGGYGYTF
TGTGCCAGCACCGGGGGCTATGGCTACACCTTC
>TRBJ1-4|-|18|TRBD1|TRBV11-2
CASSPGIAAGTGREKLFF
TGTGCCAGCAGCCCTGGAATTGCGGCCGGGACAGGGCGGGAAAAACTGTTTTTT
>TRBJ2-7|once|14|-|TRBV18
CASSPTAPHYEQYF
TGTGCCAGCTCACCTACAGCCCCACACTACGAGCAGTACTTC
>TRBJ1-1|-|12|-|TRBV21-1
CAGQSAGPEAFF
TGTGCCGGACAATCGGCGGGGCCTGAAGCTTTCTTT
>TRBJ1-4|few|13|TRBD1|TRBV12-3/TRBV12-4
CASSFSDRGKLFF
TGTGCCAGCAGTTTCTCCGACAGGGGGAAACTGTTTTTT
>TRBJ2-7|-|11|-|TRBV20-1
CSLRLVYEQYF
TGCAGCCTTAGACTAGTCTACGAGCAGTACTTC
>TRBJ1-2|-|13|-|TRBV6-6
CASSPSTDYGYTF
TGTGCCAGCAGCCCGTCGACAGACTATGGCTACACCTTC
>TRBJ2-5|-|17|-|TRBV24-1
CATSDISTGRSEETQYF
TGTGCCACCAGTGATATTTCGACAGGGAGGAGTGAAGAGACCCAGTACTTC
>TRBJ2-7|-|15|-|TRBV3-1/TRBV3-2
CASSPWSTFSYEQYF
TGTGCCAGCAGCCCTTGGAGTACGTTCTCCTACGAGCAGTACTTC
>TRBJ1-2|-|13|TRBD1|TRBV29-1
CSVERQGAGGYTF
TGCAGCGTTGAACGACAGGGGGCCGGGGGCTACACCTTC
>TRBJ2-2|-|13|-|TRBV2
CASKQGTTGELFF
TGTGCCAGTAAACAGGGAACCACCGGGGAGCTGTTTTTT
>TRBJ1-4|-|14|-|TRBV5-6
CASSRDHTNEKLFF
TGTGCCAGCAGCCGGGATCATACTAATGAAAAACTGTTTTTT
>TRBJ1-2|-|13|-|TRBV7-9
CASSFGGGHGYTF
TGTGCCAGCAGCTTTGGGGGCGGACACGGCTACACCTTC
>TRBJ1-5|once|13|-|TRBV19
CASSTGGGRPQHF
TGTGCCAGTAGTACCGGTGGCGGTCGGCCCCAGCATTTT
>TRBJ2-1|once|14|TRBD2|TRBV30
CAWTPSGGYNEQFF
TGTGCCTGGACACCTAGCGGGGGTTACAATGAGCAGTTCTTC
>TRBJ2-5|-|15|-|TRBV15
CATSRDLNMQETQYF
TGTGCCACCAGCAGAGATTTAAACATGCAAGAGACCCAGTACTTC
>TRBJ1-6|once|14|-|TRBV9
CASGRGGWDSPLHF
TGTGCCAGCGGGAGGGGAGGATGGGATTCACCCCTCCACTTT
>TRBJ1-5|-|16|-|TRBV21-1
CASRVRDSDSNQPQHF
TGTGCCAGCAGGGTAAGGGACAGTGATAGCAATCAGCCCCAGCATTTT
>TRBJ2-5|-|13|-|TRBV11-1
CASSSTDQETQYF
TGTGCCAGCAGCTCGACAGACCAAGAGACCCAGTACTTC
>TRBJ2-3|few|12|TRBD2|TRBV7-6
CASSFGGDTQYF
TGTGCCAGCAGCTTCGGGGGGGATACGCAGTATTTT
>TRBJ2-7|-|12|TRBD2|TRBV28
CASIGTSGPSNF
TGTGCCAGCATTGGGACTAGCGGGCCCTCCAACTTC
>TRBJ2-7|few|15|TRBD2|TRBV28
CASSLSLAGVYEQYF
TGTGCCAGCAGTTTGTCACTAGCGGGGGTCTACGAGCAGTACTTC
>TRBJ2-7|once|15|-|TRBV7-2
CASSLTGSMAYEQYF
TGTGCCAGCAGCTTAACGGGGTCAATGGCCTACGAGCAGTACTTC
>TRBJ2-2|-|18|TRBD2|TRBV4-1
CASSQGGGLAGDPGELFF
TGCGCCAGCAGCCAAGGGGGCGGGCTAGCGGGAGATCCCGGGGAGCTGTTTTTT
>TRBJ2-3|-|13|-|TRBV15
CATRGASTDTQYF
TGTGCCACCAGGGGGGCTAGCACAGATACGCAGTATTTT
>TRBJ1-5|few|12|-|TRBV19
CASSLIQGSQHF
TGTGCCAGTAGCCTTATACAGGGTTCCCAGCATTTT
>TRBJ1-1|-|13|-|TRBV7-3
CASSRGVNTEAFF
TGTGCCAGCAGCCGGGGAGTGAACACTGAAGCTTTCTTT
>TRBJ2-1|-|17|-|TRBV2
CASSESRSGASYNEQFF
TGTGCCAGCAGTGAATCTAGGAGCGGTGCCTCCTACAATGAGCAGTTCTTC
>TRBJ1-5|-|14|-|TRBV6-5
CASRVRGDNQPQHF
TGTGCCAGCAGGGTTCGGGGGGACAATCAGCCCCAGCATTTT
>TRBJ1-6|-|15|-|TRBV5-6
CASSLDRSYNSPLHF
TGTGCCAGCAGTCTCGACAGGAGCTATAATTCACCCCTCCACTTT
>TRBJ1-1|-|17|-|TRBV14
CASSQELVFEGVGEAFF
TGTGCCAGCAGCCAAGAACTGGTTTTTGAGGGAGTCGGTGAAGCTTTCTTT
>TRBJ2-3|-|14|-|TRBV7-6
CASSLAGNTDTQYF
TGTGCCAGCAGCTTAGCGGGCAACACAGATACGCAGTATTTT
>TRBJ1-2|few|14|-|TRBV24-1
CATSDPPANYGYTF
TGTGCCACCAGTGACCCCCCAGCTAACTATGGCTACACCTTC
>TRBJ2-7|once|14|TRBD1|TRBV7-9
CASSPRQGAYEQYF
TGTGCCAGCAGCCCCAGGCAGGGGGCGTACGAGCAGTACTTC
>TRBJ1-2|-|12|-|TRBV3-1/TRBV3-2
CASSQGQMGYTF
TGTGCCAGCAGCCAAGGGCAGATGGGCTACACCTTC
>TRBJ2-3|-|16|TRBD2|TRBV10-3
CAISQGLAGGVDTQYF
TGTGCCATCAGCCAGGGACTAGCGGGAGGTGTAGATACGCAGTATTTT
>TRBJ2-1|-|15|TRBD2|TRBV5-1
CASSPLLAGGREQFF
TGCGCCAGCAGCCCCCTCCTAGCGGGAGGCAGGGAGCAGTTCTTC
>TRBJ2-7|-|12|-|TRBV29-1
CSVGGSPYEQYF
TGCAGCGTTGGAGGCAGCCCCTACGAGCAGTACTTC
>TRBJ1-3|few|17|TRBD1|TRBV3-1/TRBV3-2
CASSQPGTGASGNTIYF
TGTGCCAGCAGCCAACCGGGGACAGGGGCTTCTGGAAACACCATATATTTT
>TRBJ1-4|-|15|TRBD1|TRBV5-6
CASSLGTGREEKLFF
TGTGCCAGCAGCTTGGGGACAGGGCGGGAAGAAAAACTGTTTTTT